What follows are 20 T cell receptor beta chains derived from one specimen sequenced in a study of CD8 T cells in ankylosing spondylitis. Findings and limits, study-wide: Blood from ankylosing spondylitis patients appeared to carry a characteristic roughly 8-variant TCR beta motif.

TCRdb ran MiXCR on the 5' RACE reads and lists one entry per CDR3 protein. The sample has under 950,000 distinct CDR3 sequences, under 20% seen once. For these receptors, no antigen is known. Input material: blood, either unsorted or a sorted T cell fraction (not recorded which). The source of these receptors is a male donor with ankylosing spondylitis.

A few counts support this clonotype. V gene TRBV4-1 combines with J gene TRBJ2-3, with 11 bases lining up with TRBD1. CDR1 and CDR2 from the germline V gene are MGHRA and YSYEKL. This CDR3 is built from 17 residues. The trim removed 0 bases at V and 6 bases at J, leaving 8 bases unmatched. CDR3 amino acids: CASSQDPQGQGEDTQYF. DNA of the CDR3: TGCGCCAGCAGCCAAGATCCCCAGGGACAGGGGGAGGATACGCAGTATTTT.

The chain recombines TRBV6-1 with TRBJ1-2; no reliable D call. The ends were cut back, 6 bases at V and 8 bases at J, with 7 bases in the middle. This CDR3 has 10 residues. The V gene's germline CDR1 is MNHNS and CDR2 SASEGT. Here the CDR3 reads CASSAVGYTF. The CDR3 nucleotides read TGTGCCAGCAGCGCGGTCGGCTACACCTTC.

This sequence joins TRBV5-6 and TRBJ2-5; D is unresolved. The V gene lost 0 bases and the J gene lost 7 bases, with 13 bases spanning the gap. The CDR3 spans 14 residues. Looked up from germline, CDR1 is SGHDT and CDR2 is YYEEEE. CDR3: CASSLVNSKGTQYF. Written as DNA, the CDR3 is TGTGCCAGCAGCTTGGTTAACTCCAAGGGGACCCAGTACTTC.

The chain carries TRBV3-1 and TRBJ2-1, with TRBD2 matching over 8 bases. The germline V gene encodes CDR1 LGHDT and CDR2 YNNKEL (reference sequence). The V gene end was trimmed by 4 bases and the J gene end by 8 bases; junction bases not matched to a gene: 13. This CDR3 is 16 amino acids long. The CDR3 sequence: CASSPSASGGVYEQFF. CDR3 coding DNA: TGTGCCAGCAGCCCAAGTGCCAGCGGGGGTGTCTATGAGCAGTTCTTC.

J is TRBJ2-7 and V is TRBV5-1, with D possibly being TRBD2 (6 bases). The CDR3 is 14 amino acids. Germline CDR1 and CDR2: SGHRS and YFSETQ. V lost 2 bases, J lost 0 bases, and 9 bases lay in between. In nucleotides, the CDR3 is TGCGCCAGCAGCTTTGAGACTAGCTCCTACGAGCAGTACTTC. It is translated as CASSFETSSYEQYF.

This clonotype was observed at least ten times. V usage is TRBV12-3 or TRBV12-4 and J usage is TRBJ1-1, with 10 bases identical to TRBD1. The CDR3 runs 15 residues. Trimming removed 5 bases from V and 5 bases from J; junction bases left unmatched: 8. CDR3 protein: CASSKSGTGDTEAFF. CDR3 bases: TGTGCCAGCAGTAAATCCGGGACAGGGGATACTGAAGCTTTCTTT.

Note on this clonotype: This sequence may be a read error, since a much larger clone differs from it by one base. V and J are TRBV7-8 and TRBJ1-1, with TRBD1 as a possible D gene (5 bases). Germline V gives CDR1 SGHVS, CDR2 FQNEAQ. The CDR3 consists of 16 residues. The CDR3 is CARSLQAGPLNTEAFF. The CDR3 bases are TGTGCCAGGAGCTTACAGGCGGGACCCTTGAACACTGAAGCTTTCTTT.

The chain combines TRBV5-6 with TRBJ2-1, with TRBD2 matching over 9 bases. The CDR3 is 15 amino acids. Germline V lookup: CDR1 SGHDT, CDR2 YYEEEE. Losses at the gene ends were 0 bases for V and 8 bases for J; bases not matched to a gene: 6. For the CDR3, the DNA is TGTGCCAGCAGCTTGGCGACAGCGGGAGGCGATGAGCAGTTCTTC. It specifies CASSLATAGGDEQFF.

In its sample, this clonotype was seen a few times. An end of the junction does not agree with germline; a read error may underlie this. V usage is TRBV5-1 and J usage is TRBJ2-1; D call uncertain. CDR1 is SGHRS and CDR2 is YFSETQ in the germline V gene. The CDR3 is 14 amino acids. CDR3 residues: CASNLGYLGNEQFF. Written as DNA, the CDR3 is TGCGCCAGCAACTTGGGGTATCTGGGCAATGAGCAGTTCTTC.

There are a few counts of this clonotype. CDR3 residues: CSVRGGGAYEQYF. The CDR3 coding sequence is TGCAGCGTTCGGGGCGGGGGGGCCTACGAGCAGTACTTC. V gene TRBV29-1 combines with J gene TRBJ2-7; 9 bases are shared with TRBD2. This CDR3 has 13 residues. Germline assignment: CDR1 SQVTM and CDR2 ANQGSEA. Losses at the gene ends were 5 bases for V and 2 bases for J; bases not matched to a gene: 4.

The V gene is TRBV5-1, the J gene TRBJ2-2; tentatively, D is TRBD1 (6 bases). The CDR3 extends over 15 amino acids. Trimming pared 0 bases from V and 3 bases from J, leaving 9 bases between. CDR1 and CDR2 from the germline V gene are SGHRS and YFSETQ. CDR3 bases: TGCGCCAGCAGCTTGGTACAGGGCGACACCGGGGAGCTGTTTTTT. Amino acids: CASSLVQGDTGELFF.

This clonotype was picked up a small number of times. The genes are TRBV29-1 and TRBJ1-1, with a possible D match to TRBD1 (5 bases). The V and J ends lost 6 bases and 4 bases respectively, with 15 bases between them. The CDR3 is 13 residues long. The germline CDR1 and CDR2 sequences are SQVTM and ANQGSEA. The DNA for the CDR3 is TGCAGCGTATTAAGGGGTGGGTTCACTGAAGCTTTCTTT. Amino acids: CSVLRGGFTEAFF.

The J gene is TRBJ1-6, the V gene TRBV2; 7 bases map to TRBD1. Trimming took 8 bases from V and 2 from J; bases not matched to a gene: 6. Germline loops: CDR1 SNHLY, CDR2 FYNNEI. CDR3 length: 15 amino acids. CDR3 sequence: CASGPGTAYNSPLHF. CDR3 in DNA: TGTGCCAGCGGCCCCGGGACAGCCTATAATTCACCCCTCCACTTT.

This clonotype was recorded many times. The chain recombines TRBV4-1 with TRBJ2-7, with D possibly being TRBD1 or TRBD2 (5 bases each). CDR3 length: 17 residues. The V and J ends lost 0 bases and 2 bases respectively, with 17 bases between them. Germline assignment: CDR1 MGHRA and CDR2 YSYEKL. CDR3 protein: CASSQDSGPGLAYEQYF. CDR3 DNA sequence: TGCGCCAGCAGCCAAGATTCGGGACCAGGATTGGCCTACGAGCAGTACTTC.

This clonotype was detected ten times or more. The V and J genes are TRBV6-1 and TRBJ2-3; TRBD2 agrees at 10 bases. CDR1 and CDR2 (germline): MNHNS, SASEGT. This CDR3 has 15 residues. With 0 bases clipped from V and 4 bases from J, the junction kept 1 base outside the gene matches. The DNA for the CDR3 is TGTGCCAGCAGTGAAGCAGCGGGGGGGCCAGATACGCAGTATTTT. It yields the protein CASSEAAGGPDTQYF.

The genes are TRBV6-1 and TRBJ1-3; TRBD1 might be the D (6 bases). Germline V lookup: CDR1 MNHNS, CDR2 SASEGT. V gave up 8 bases and J gave up 4 bases, with 15 bases separating them. This CDR3 is 14 amino acids long. The CDR3 here is CASGPTGSGNTIYF. The CDR3 region has the DNA TGTGCCAGCGGACCGACAGGTTCGGGAAACACCATATATTTT.

This rearrangement joins TRBV12-3 or TRBV12-4 to TRBJ2-5; D unclear. Trimming left V 8 bases short and J 1 base short, with 17 bases between. This CDR3 spans 15 amino acids. The CDR3 region has the DNA TGTGCCAGCGCCCCCTCCAGGCGGACCCAAGAGACCCAGTACTTC. Protein sequence: CASAPSRRTQETQYF.

The chain is built from TRBV7-9 and TRBJ1-1; the D is unclear. CDR3 length equals 15 residues. Germline values: CDR1 SEHNR, CDR2 FQNEAQ (reference sequence). V was trimmed by 4 bases and J by 3 bases, leaving 15 bases between them. The CDR3, as DNA: TGTGCCAGCAGCTCCGGGGATAGGAGAGACACTGAAGCTTTCTTT. It translates to CASSSGDRRDTEAFF.

The V gene is TRBV6-2 or TRBV6-3, the J gene TRBJ2-7, with TRBD2 identical over 7 bases. The CDR3 contains 16 residues. Germline trimming cut 6 bases from V and 2 bases from J; bases unmatched to any gene: 13. Germline lookup yields CDR1 MNHEY and CDR2 SVGEGT. The CDR3 loop reads CASRWTPGGATYEQYF. The CDR3 region has the DNA TGTGCCAGCAGATGGACCCCGGGGGGAGCCACCTACGAGCAGTACTTC.

This clonotype has just a few counts. V gene TRBV6-5 combines with J gene TRBJ1-3; a possible D gene is TRBD1 (5 bases). The V end was cut by 2 bases, the J end by 0 bases, with 11 bases between. This CDR3 has 16 residues. CDR1 is MNHEY, CDR2 SVGAGI, per germline. The CDR3 DNA reads as TGTGCCAGCAGTTACGGGGCCGGGAGCTCTGGAAACACCATATATTTT. Its protein is CASSYGAGSSGNTIYF.